This TCR beta chain was found in a study of follicular helper T cells after annual influenza vaccination. Indicated time point: 2014-2015 season, pre-vaccination. Adults received seasonal inactivated influenza vaccine, with sorted blood CD4 subsets sequenced before and after. Sequenced by immunoSEQ multiplex PCR; TCRdb stores in-frame clones only, minus some. The table includes about 14,000 clones, roughly 86% detected once. The length of the CDR3 is 16 residues. J lost 7 bases, V lost 3 bases, and 11 bases had no gene match. The germline CDR1 and CDR2 sequences are SGHAT and FQNNGV. In its sample, this clone was seen once.

The rearrangement joins TRBV11-2 to TRBJ1-2; 10 bases line up with TRBD1. Source: CXCR5- memory CD4+ T cells sorted from blood, taken on the day of influenza vaccination. The sequence derives from an adult who received the influenza vaccine. This chain's CDR3 is CASSLAPGQGIGGYTF. CDR3 coding DNA: TGTGCCAGCAGCTTGGCTCCGGGACAGGGGATAGGTGGCTACACCTTC.